The clone carrying this T cell receptor beta chain has ten or more counts. The sample originates from a study of T cells in Graves' hyperthyroidism and ophthalmopathy. RNA transcripts gave rise to amplified TCR beta CDR3 regions. The TCR CDR3 was amplified in a first-round RT-PCR using the HTBI primer set. MiXCR, applied by TCRdb to the multiplex PCR reads, yields one record per CDR3 protein. The sample records about 580,000 distinct CDR3 sequences, approximately 15% being singletons. The CDR3 length is 14 residues. Trimming stripped 3 bases from V and 0 bases from J, with 9 bases between. Germline values: CDR1 ENHRY, CDR2 SYGVKD. Recently diagnosed hyperthyroidism of less than 2 months' duration affected patients aged 18 to 65.

The specimen sequenced was blood. The chain recombines TRBV10-3 with TRBJ2-7; D is undetermined. The clonotype originates from a woman in her twenties or thirties with Graves' hyperthyroidism that later progressed to Graves' ophthalmopathy. The CDR3 sequence is CAISDRLNSYEQYF. The CDR3 DNA reads as TGTGCCATCAGTGACAGGCTAAACTCCTACGAGCAGTACTTC.